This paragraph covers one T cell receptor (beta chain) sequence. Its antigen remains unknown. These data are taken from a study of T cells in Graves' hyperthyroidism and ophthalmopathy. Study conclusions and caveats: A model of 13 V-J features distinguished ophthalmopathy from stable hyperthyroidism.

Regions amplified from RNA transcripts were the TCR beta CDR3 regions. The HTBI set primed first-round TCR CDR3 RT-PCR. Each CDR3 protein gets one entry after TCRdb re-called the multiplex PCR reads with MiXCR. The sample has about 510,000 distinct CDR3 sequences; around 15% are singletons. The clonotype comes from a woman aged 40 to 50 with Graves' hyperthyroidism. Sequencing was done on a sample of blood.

CDR3 sequence reads: CASRIDSNYGYTF. CDR3 in DNA: TGTGCCAGCAGGATTGACAGTAACTATGGCTACACCTTC. This rearrangement joins TRBV6-2 or TRBV6-3 to TRBJ1-2, with D possibly TRBD1 on 5 matching bases. Germline assignment: CDR1 MNHEY and CDR2 SVGEGT. The CDR3 runs to 13 residues. Between the trimmed V and J ends, which lost 6 bases and 1 base, there was a span of 9 bases.